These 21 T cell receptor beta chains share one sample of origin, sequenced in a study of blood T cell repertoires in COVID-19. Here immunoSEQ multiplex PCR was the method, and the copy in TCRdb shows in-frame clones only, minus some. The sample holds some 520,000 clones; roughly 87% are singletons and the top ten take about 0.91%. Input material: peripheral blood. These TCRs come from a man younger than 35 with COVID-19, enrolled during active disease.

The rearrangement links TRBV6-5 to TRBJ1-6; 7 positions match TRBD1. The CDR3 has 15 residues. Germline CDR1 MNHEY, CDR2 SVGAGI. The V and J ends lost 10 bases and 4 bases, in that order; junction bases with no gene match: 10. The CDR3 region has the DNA TGTGCCATCAGGGGGGGATACAAATATAATTCACCCCTCCACTTT. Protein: CAIRGGYKYNSPLHF.

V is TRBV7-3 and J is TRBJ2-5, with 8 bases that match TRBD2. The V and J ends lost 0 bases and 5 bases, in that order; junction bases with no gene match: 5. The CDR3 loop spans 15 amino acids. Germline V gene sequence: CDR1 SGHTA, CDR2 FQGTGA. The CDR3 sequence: CASSLTSGMWETQYF. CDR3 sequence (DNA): TGTGCCAGCAGCTTAACTAGCGGGATGTGGGAGACCCAGTACTTC.

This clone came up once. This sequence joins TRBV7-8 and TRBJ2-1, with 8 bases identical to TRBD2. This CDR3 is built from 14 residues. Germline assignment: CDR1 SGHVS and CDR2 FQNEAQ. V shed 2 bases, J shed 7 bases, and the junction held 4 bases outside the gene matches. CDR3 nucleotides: TGTGCCAGCAGCTTACTCGGGGGGGCAAATGAGCAGTTCTTC. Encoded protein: CASSLLGGANEQFF.

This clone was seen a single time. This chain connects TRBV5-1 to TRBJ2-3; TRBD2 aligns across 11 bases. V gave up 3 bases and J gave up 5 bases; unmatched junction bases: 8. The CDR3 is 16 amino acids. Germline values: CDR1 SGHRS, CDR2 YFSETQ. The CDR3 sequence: CASSYTSGGRRDTQYF. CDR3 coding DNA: TGCGCCAGCAGCTATACTAGCGGGGGAAGACGAGATACGCAGTATTTT. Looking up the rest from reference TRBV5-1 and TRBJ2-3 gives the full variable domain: KAGVTQTPRYLIKTRGQQVTLSCSPISGHRSVSWYQQTPGQGLQFLFEYFSETQRNKGNFPGRFSGRQFSNSRSEMNVSTLELGDSALYLCASSYTSGGRRDTQYFGPGTRLTVL.

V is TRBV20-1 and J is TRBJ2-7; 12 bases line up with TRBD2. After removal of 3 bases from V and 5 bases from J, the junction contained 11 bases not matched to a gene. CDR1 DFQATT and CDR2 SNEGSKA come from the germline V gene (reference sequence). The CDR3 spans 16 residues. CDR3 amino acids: CSASDRLAGVVNEQYF. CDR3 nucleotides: TGCAGTGCTAGTGACCGACTAGCGGGGGTGGTAAACGAGCAGTACTTC.

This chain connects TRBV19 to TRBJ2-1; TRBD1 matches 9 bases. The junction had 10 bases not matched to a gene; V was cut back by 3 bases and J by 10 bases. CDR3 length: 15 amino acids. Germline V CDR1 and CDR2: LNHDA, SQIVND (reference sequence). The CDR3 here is CASSIMDRGQEEQFF. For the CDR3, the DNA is TGTGCCAGTAGTATCATGGACAGGGGTCAAGAGGAGCAGTTCTTC.

The CDR3 loop reads CATTGTTYNEQFF. The CDR3 DNA is TGTGCCACCACCGGGACTACCTACAATGAGCAGTTCTTC. J is TRBJ2-1 and V is TRBV24-1, with 7 bases identical to TRBD2. With V trimmed by 8 bases and J by 2 bases, 2 bases remained unmatched. The CDR3 runs to 13 residues. CDR1 and CDR2 (germline): KGHDR, SFDVKD.

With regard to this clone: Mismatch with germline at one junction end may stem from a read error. The CDR3 DNA reads as TGTGCCAGCACACCCTCAGGCGAGAGCTCCTACGAGCAGTACTTC. This sequence encodes CASTPSGESSYEQYF. The chain couples TRBV18 to TRBJ2-7; D unresolved. Germline CDR1 is KGHSH and CDR2 is LQKENI. The CDR3 is 15 residues long.

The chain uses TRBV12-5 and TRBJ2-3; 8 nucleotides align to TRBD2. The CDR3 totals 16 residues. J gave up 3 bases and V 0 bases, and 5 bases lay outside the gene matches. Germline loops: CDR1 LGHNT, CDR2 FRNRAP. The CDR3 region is CASGLVLGLATDTQYF. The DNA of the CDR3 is TGTGCTAGTGGTTTGGTACTAGGACTAGCAACAGATACGCAGTATTTT.

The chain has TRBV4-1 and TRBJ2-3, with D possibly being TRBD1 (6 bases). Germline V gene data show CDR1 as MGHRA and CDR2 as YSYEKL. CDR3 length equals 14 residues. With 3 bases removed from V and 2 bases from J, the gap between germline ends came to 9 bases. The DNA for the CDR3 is TGCGCCAGCAGCCAGGGGGCTTACACAGATACGCAGTATTTT. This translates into CASSQGAYTDTQYF.

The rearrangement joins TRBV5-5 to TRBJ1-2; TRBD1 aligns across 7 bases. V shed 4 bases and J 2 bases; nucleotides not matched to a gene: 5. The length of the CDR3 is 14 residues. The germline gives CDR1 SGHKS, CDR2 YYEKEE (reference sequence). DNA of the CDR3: TGTGCCAGCAGCACTCAGACAGGGAACTATGGCTACACCTTC. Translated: CASSTQTGNYGYTF.

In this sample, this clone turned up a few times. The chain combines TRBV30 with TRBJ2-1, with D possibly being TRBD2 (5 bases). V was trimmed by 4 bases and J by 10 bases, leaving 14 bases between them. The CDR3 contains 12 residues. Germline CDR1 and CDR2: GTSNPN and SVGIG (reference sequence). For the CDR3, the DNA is TGTGCCTGGAAGGCCTCGGGCGGGGAGCAGTTCTTC. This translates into CAWKASGGEQFF.

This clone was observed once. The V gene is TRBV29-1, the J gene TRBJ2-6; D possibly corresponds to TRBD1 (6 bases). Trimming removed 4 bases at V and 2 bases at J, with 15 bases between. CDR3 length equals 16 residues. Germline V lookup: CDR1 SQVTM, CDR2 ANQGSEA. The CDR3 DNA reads TGCAGCGTTGCGGTCGCAAGGGGGACTGGGGCCAACGTCCTGACTTTC. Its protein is CSVAVARGTGANVLTF.

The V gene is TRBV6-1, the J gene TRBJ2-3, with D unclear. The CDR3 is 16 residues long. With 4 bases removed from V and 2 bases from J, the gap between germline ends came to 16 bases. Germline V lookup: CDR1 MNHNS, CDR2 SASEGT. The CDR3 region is CASSGGFFGYTDTQYF. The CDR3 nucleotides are TGTGCCAGCAGTGGAGGCTTTTTCGGGTACACAGATACGCAGTATTTT.

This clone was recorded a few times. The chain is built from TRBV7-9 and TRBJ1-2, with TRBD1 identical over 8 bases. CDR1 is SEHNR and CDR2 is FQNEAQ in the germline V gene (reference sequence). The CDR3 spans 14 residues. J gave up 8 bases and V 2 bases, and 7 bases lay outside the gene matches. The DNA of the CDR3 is TGTGCCAGCAGCTTAAATTTCAGGGGGCGCGGCTACACCTTC. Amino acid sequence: CASSLNFRGRGYTF.

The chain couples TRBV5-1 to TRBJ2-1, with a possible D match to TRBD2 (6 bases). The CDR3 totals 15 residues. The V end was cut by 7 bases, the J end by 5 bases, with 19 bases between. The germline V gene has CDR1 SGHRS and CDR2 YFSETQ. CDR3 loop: CASRTVADTDNEQFF. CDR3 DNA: TGCGCCAGCCGGACCGTAGCGGATACCGACAATGAGCAGTTCTTC. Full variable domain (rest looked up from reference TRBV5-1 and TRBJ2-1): KAGVTQTPRYLIKTRGQQVTLSCSPISGHRSVSWYQQTPGQGLQFLFEYFSETQRNKGNFPGRFSGRQFSNSRSEMNVSTLELGDSALYLCASRTVADTDNEQFFGPGTRLTVL.

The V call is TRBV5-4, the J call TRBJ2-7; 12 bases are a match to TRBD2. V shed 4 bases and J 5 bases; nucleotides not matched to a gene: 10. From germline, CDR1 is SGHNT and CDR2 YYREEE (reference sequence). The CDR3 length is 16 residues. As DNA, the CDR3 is TGTGCCAGCAGCACGATAGCTAGCGGGAGGGCCCACGAGCAGTACTTC. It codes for CASSTIASGRAHEQYF.

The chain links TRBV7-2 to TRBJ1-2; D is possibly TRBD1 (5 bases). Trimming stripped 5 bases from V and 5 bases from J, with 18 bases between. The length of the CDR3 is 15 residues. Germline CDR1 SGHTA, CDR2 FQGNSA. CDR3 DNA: TGTGCCAGCAGCAACTCTCCCGGGGGAGAATATGGCTACACCTTC. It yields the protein CASSNSPGGEYGYTF.

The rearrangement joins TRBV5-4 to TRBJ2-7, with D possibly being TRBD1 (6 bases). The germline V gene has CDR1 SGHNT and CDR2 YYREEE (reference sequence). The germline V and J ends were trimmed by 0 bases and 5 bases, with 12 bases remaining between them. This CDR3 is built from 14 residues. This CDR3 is CASSLGPGVNEQYF. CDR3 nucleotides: TGTGCCAGCAGCTTGGGTCCAGGGGTAAACGAGCAGTACTTC.

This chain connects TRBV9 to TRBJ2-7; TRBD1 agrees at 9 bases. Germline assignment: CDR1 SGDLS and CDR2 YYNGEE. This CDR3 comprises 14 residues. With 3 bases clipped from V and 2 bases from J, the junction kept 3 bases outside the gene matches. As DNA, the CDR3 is TGTGCCAGCAGCGGACGGGACAGGGCCTACGAGCAGTACTTC. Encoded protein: CASSGRDRAYEQYF.

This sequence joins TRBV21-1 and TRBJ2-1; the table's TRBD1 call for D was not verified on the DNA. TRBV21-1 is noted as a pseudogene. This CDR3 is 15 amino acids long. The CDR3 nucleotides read TGTGCCAGCAGGAGACCCGGGACAGGCGAGCTTGAGCAGTTCTTC. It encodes CASRRPGTGELEQFF.